The rows below give T cell receptor beta chains drawn from one sample of a study of blood T cells in healthy people across ages. Via MiXCR, TCRdb re-called the 5' RACE reads, giving one row per CDR3 protein. The data hold about 1.4 million distinct CDR3 sequences, with approximately 63% observed a single time. Material: blood. These TCRs come from a man younger than 35 in good health. CDR3s include the opening cysteine and the closing phenylalanine or tryptophan. The D gene is left open where the match is weak. Clone sizes are given selectively: once, few, many, or a class where the clone is expanded.

>TRBV6-9|-|17|TRBJ2-1|-
TGTGCCAGCCCCCCTACTACTAGCCTGGCACCGTACAATGAGCAGTTCTTC
CASPPTTSLAPYNEQFF
>TRBV5-1|-|15|TRBJ1-4|TRBD1
TGCGCCAGCAGCTTGTACAGGGGGCATAATGAAAAACTGTTTTTT
CASSLYRGHNEKLFF
>TRBV5-1|-|15|TRBJ2-7|-
TGCGCCAGCACAAGTGGCGGGCTCCCTAGGGACGAGCAGTACTTC
CASTSGGLPRDEQYF
>TRBV20-1|few|13|TRBJ2-2|TRBD2
TGCAGTGCGCTGACTAGCAACACCGGGGAGCTGTTTTTT
CSALTSNTGELFF
>TRBV4-1|-|15|TRBJ2-7|TRBD1
TGCGCCAGCAGCCACGGGACAGGGGGAGTCTACGAGCAGTACTTC
CASSHGTGGVYEQYF
>TRBV18|-|16|TRBJ1-4|-
TGTGCCAGCTCACCACGTATGACCCAGGCTAATGAAAAACTGTTTTTT
CASSPRMTQANEKLFF
>TRBV27|-|16|TRBJ1-1|-
TGTGCCAGCAGTCCAATGGGGGGAATCTTGAACACTGAAGCTTTCTTT
CASSPMGGILNTEAFF
>TRBV7-9|-|18|TRBJ1-1|-
TGTGCCAGCAGCTTTACCTTCGCCGTCAGGGACCTGAACACTGAAGCTTTCTTT
CASSFTFAVRDLNTEAFF
>TRBV20-1|-|18|TRBJ2-3|TRBD2
TGCAGTGCTAGAGATCCCCCTAGCGGGAGCCAAGGTGCAGATACGCAGTATTTT
CSARDPPSGSQGADTQYF
>TRBV7-9|few|12|TRBJ2-1|-
TGTGCCAGCAGCTTAGAAATGGGAGTGGAGTTCTTC
CASSLEMGVEFF
>TRBV5-1|-|16|TRBJ2-1|TRBD2
TGCGCCAGCAGCTTGAAGGTTAGCGGGGGAGACAATGAGCAGTTCTTC
CASSLKVSGGDNEQFF
>TRBV4-1|-|12|TRBJ1-1|-
TGCGCCAGCAGCCAAAGTGCCACTGAAGCTTTCTTT
CASSQSATEAFF
>TRBV7-9|-|12|TRBJ2-1|TRBD1
TGTGCCAGCAGCTTAGAGGGGGCGCCCCCGTTCTTC
CASSLEGAPPFF
>TRBV12-5|-|13|TRBJ2-7|TRBD1
TGTGCTAGTGGTTCGGACAGGGGCTACGAGCAGTACTTC
CASGSDRGYEQYF
>TRBV9|-|13|TRBJ1-2|-
TGTGCCACCACCCGGGAGACTAACTATGGCTACACCTTC
CATTRETNYGYTF
>TRBV28|-|12|TRBJ2-7|TRBD1
TGTGCCAGCATGGACAGGGGTGGGGAGCAGTACTTC
CASMDRGGEQYF